The entry below gives a single T cell receptor beta chain sequence along with its context. What it binds is not known. Noted treatment: roughly 19 received Ad26.COV2.S at low or high dose, single or two shots; about 5 received placebo; per-sample allocation not given. Collection of the samples took place on day 63 after the first injection of vaccine or placebo. The study used a vaccine consisting of an Ad26 vector that expressed Wuhan-strain SARS-CoV-2 spike. The data are from a study of Ad26.COV2.S vaccination and SARS-CoV-2 variants. As for the study in general: Ad26.COV2.S given intramuscularly, once or twice 56 days apart.

Measured with immunoSEQ multiplex PCR; TCRdb has only the in-frame clones, and not every one. Among around 450,000 clones, approximately 92% were seen once, and the ten largest hold 9% to 15%. The ends lost 1 base at V and 2 bases at J; junction bases unmatched: 7. The CDR3 is 17 amino acids. Germline values: CDR1 LGHNA, CDR2 YNFKEQ. Study-level findings and limits: With respect to non-spike TCR breadth, vaccine and placebo recipients were similar.

The gene calls are TRBV4-2 and TRBJ2-3; 9 nucleotides match TRBD2. The starting material was peripheral blood, obtained in a trial of Ad26.COV2.S vaccine versus placebo. This TCR was recovered from a person between 18 and 60 years old who received the Ad26.COV2.S COVID-19 vaccine or a placebo. Here the CDR3 DNA reads TGTGCCAGCAGCCAAGCTGTACTAGCGGGCCCCACAGATACGCAGTATTTT. This translates into CASSQAVLAGPTDTQYF.